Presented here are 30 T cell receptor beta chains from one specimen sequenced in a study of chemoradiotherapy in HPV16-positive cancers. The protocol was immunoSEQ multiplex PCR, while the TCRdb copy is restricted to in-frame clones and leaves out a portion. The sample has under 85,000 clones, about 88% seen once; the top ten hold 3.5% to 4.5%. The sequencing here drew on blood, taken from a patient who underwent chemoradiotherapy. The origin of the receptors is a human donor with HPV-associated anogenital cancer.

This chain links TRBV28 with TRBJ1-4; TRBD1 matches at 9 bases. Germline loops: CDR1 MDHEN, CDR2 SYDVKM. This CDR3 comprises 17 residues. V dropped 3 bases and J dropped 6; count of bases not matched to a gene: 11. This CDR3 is CASSFLPGTGRDEKLFF. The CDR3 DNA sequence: TGTGCCAGCAGTTTTCTCCCGGGGACAGGGCGGGATGAAAAACTGTTTTTT. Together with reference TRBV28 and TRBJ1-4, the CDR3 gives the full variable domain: DVKVTQSSRYLVKRTGEKVFLECVQDMDHENMFWYRQDPGLGLRLIYFSYDVKMKEKGDIPEGYSVSREKKERFSLILESASTNQTSMYLCASSFLPGTGRDEKLFFGSGTQLSVL.

CDR3 coding DNA: TGCGCCAGCAGCTCACAGTCTGGCGGCTACGAGCAGTACTTC. This sequence encodes CASSSQSGGYEQYF. The chain has TRBV5-1 and TRBJ2-7; D unclear. This CDR3 spans 14 amino acids. V was pared by 3 bases and J by 3 bases, with 13 bases between. CDR1 and CDR2 from the germline V gene are SGHRS and YFSETQ.

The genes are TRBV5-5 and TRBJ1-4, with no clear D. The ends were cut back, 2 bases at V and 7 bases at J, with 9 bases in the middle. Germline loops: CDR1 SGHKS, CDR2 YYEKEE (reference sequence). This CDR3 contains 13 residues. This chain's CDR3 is CASSLWGGEKLFF. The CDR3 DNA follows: TGTGCCAGCAGCTTATGGGGAGGTGAAAAACTGTTTTTT.

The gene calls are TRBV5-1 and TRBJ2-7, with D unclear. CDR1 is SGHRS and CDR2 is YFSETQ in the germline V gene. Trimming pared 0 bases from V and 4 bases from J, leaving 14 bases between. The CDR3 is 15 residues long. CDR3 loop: CASSLDPDIRYEQYF. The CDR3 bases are TGCGCCAGCAGCTTGGATCCAGACATCAGATACGAGCAGTACTTC.

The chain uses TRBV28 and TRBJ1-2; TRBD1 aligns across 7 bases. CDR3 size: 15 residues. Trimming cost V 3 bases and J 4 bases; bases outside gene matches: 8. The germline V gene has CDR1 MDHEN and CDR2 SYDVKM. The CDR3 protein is CASSFLDRDRYGYTF. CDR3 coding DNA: TGTGCCAGCAGTTTTCTAGACAGGGACCGCTATGGCTACACCTTC.

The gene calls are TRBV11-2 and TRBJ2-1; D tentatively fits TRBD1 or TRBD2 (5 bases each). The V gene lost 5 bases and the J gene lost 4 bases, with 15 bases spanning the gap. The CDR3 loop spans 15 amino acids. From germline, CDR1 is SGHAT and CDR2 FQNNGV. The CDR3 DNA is TGTGCCAGCAGCCGAGGGATTCAGGGTTACAATGAGCAGTTCTTC. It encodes CASSRGIQGYNEQFF.

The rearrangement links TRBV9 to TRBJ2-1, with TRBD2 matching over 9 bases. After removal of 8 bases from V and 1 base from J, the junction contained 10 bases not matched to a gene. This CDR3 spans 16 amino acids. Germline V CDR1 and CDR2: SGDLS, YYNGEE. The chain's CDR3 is CASNVGLAGSYNEQFF. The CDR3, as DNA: TGTGCCAGTAACGTGGGGCTAGCGGGGTCCTACAATGAGCAGTTCTTC.

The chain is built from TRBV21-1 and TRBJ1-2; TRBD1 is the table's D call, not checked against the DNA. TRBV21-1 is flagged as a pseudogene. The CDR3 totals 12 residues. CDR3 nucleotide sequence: TGTGCCAGCAGCAAAGCCAGGGACAACCCCACCTTC. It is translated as CASSKARDNPTF.

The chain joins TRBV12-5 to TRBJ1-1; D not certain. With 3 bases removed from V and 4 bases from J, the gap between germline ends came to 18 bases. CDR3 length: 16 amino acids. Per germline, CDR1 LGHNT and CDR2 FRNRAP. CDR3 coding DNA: TGTGCTAGTGGTTTAAATGTCGGACCTTTGGGCACTGAAGCTTTCTTT. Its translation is CASGLNVGPLGTEAFF.

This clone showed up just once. CDR3 nucleotide sequence: TGTGCCAGCAGTGTACAGGGGCGGGGTCAGCCCCAGCATTTT. It codes for CASSVQGRGQPQHF. The chain has TRBV2 and TRBJ1-5, with 7 bases fitting TRBD1. CDR3 length: 14 amino acids. Germline V gene lookup returns CDR1 SNHLY and CDR2 FYNNEI. The V and J ends lost 4 bases and 6 bases, in that order; junction bases with no gene match: 6.

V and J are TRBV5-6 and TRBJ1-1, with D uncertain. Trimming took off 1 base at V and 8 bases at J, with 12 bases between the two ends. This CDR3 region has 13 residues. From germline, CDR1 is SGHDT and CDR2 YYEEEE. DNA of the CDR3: TGTGCCAGCAGCTTGCTGACCCACTTGGAAGCTTTCTTT. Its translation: CASSLLTHLEAFF.

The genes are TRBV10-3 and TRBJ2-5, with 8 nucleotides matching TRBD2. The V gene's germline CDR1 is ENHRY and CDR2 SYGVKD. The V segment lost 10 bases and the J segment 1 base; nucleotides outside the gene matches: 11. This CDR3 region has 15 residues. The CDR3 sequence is CATLLREGSQETQYF. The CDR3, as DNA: TGTGCCACACTTCTACGGGAGGGTTCCCAAGAGACCCAGTACTTC.

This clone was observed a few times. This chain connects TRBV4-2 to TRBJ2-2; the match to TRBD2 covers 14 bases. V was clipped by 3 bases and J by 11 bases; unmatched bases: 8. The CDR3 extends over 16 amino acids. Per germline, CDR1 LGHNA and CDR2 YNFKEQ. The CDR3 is CASSQGPGLAGAELFF. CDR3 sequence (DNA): TGTGCCAGCAGCCAGGGTCCGGGACTAGCGGGAGCCGAGCTGTTTTTT.

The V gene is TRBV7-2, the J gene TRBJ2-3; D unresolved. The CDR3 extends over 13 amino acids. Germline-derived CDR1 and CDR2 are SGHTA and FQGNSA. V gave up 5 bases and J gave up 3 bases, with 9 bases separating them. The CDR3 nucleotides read TGTGCCAGCAGCCCGACTTATACAGATACGCAGTATTTT. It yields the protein CASSPTYTDTQYF.

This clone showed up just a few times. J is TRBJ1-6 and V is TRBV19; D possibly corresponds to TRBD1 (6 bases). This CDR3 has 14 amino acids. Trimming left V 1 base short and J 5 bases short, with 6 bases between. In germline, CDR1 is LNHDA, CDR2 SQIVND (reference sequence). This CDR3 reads CASSIGTDNSPLHF. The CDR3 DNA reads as TGTGCCAGTAGTATAGGGACAGATAATTCACCCCTCCACTTT.

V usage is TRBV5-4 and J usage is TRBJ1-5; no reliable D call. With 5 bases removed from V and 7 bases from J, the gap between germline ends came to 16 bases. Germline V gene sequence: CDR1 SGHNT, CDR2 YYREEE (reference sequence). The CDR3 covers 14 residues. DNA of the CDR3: TGTGCCAGCAGTCTTGGGGAAGTCGCCCAGCCCCAGCATTTT. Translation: CASSLGEVAQPQHF.

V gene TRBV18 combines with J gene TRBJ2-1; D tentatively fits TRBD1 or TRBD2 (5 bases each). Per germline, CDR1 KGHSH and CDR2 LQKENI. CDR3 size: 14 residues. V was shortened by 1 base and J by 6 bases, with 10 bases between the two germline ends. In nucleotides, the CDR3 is TGTGCCAGCTCACCACGGGACCTAAGCAATGAGCAGTTCTTC. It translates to CASSPRDLSNEQFF.

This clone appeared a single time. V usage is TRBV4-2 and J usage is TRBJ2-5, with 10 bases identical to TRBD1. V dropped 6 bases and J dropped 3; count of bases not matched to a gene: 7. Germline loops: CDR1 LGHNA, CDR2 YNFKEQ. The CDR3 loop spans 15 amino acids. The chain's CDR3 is CASRSSGTGEETQYF. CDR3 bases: TGTGCCAGCAGATCTTCCGGGACAGGGGAAGAGACCCAGTACTTC.

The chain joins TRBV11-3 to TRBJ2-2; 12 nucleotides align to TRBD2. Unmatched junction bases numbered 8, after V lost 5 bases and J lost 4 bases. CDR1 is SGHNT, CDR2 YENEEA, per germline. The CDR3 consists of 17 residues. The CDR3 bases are TGTGCCAGCAGCGGCCCCAAGGGACTAGCGGGCACCGGGGAGCTGTTTTTT. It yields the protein CASSGPKGLAGTGELFF. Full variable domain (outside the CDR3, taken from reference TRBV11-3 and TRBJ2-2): EAGVVQSPRYKIIEKKQPVAFWCNPISGHNTLYWYLQNLGQGPELLIRYENEEAVDDSQLPKDRFSAERLKGVDSTLKIQPAELGDSAVYLCASSGPKGLAGTGELFFGEGSRLTVL.

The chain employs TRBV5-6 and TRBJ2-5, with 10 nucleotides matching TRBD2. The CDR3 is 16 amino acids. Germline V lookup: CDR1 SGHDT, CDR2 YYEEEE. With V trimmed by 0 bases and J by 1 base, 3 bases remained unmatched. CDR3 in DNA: TGTGCCAGCAGCTTGGCGACTAGCGGGCCCCAAGAGACCCAGTACTTC. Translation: CASSLATSGPQETQYF.

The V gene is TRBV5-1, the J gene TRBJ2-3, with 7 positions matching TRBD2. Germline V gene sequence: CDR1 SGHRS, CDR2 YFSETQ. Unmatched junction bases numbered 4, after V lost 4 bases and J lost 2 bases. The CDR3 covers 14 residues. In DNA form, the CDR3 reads TGCGCCAGCAGCCCGGGGGACTACACAGATACGCAGTATTTT. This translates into CASSPGDYTDTQYF.

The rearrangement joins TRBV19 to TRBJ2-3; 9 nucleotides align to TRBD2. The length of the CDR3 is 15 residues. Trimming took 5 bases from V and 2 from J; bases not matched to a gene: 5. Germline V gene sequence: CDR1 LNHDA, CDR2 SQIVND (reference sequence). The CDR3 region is CASSEAGGPTDTQYF. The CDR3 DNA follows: TGTGCCAGTAGTGAAGCGGGGGGTCCCACAGATACGCAGTATTTT.

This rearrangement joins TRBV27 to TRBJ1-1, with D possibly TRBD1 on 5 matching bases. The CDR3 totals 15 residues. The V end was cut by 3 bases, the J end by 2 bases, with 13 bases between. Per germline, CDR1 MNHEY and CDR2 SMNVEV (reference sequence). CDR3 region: CASSFRADFNTEAFF. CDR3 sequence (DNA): TGTGCCAGCAGTTTCAGGGCAGACTTCAACACTGAAGCTTTCTTT.

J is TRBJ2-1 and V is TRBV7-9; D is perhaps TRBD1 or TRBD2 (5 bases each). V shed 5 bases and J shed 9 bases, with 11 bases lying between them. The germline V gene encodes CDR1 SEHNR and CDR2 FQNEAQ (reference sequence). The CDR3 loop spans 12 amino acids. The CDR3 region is CASSDQGAEQFF. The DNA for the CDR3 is TGTGCCAGCAGCGACCAGGGAGCTGAGCAGTTCTTC.

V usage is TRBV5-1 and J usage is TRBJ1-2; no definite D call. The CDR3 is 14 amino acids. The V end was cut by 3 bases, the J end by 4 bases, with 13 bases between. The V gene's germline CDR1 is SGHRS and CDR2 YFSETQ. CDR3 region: CASSSYRATYGYTF. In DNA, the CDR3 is TGCGCCAGCAGCTCCTATCGGGCCACCTATGGCTACACCTTC. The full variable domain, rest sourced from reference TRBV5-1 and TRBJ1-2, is KAGVTQTPRYLIKTRGQQVTLSCSPISGHRSVSWYQQTPGQGLQFLFEYFSETQRNKGNFPGRFSGRQFSNSRSEMNVSTLELGDSALYLCASSSYRATYGYTFGSGTRLTVV.

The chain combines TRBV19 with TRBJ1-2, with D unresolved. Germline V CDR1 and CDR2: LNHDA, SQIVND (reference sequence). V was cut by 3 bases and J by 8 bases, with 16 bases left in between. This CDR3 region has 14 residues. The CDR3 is CASSIDPRDQGYTF. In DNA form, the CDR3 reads TGTGCCAGTAGTATTGACCCTCGAGACCAGGGCTACACCTTC.

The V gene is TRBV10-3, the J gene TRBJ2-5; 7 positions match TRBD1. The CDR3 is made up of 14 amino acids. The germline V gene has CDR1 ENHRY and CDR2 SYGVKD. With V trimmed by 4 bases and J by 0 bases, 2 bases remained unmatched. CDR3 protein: CAISADRYQETQYF. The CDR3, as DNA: TGTGCCATCAGTGCGGACAGGTACCAAGAGACCCAGTACTTC.

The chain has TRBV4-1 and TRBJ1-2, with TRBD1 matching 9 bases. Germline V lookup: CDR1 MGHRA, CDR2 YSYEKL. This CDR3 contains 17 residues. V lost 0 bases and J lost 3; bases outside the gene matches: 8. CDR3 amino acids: CASSQEGTGLEHYGYTF. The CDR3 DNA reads TGCGCCAGCAGCCAAGAGGGGACAGGGTTGGAGCACTATGGCTACACCTTC.

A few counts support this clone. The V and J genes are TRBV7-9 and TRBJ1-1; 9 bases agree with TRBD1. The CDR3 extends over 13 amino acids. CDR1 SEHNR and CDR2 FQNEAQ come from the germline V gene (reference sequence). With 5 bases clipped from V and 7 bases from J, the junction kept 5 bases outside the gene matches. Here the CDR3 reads CASSDRGGFEAFF. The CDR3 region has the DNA TGTGCCAGCAGCGACAGGGGGGGATTTGAAGCTTTCTTT.

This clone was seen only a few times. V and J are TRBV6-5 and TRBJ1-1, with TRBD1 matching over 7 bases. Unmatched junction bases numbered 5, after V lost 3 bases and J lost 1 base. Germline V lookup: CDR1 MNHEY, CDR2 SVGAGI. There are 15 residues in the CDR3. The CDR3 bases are TGTGCCAGCAGTTATGGGGACAGATCGAACACTGAAGCTTTCTTT. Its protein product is CASSYGDRSNTEAFF.